What follows describes a single T cell receptor (beta chain). Trimming at V came to 3 bases and at J to 7 bases, leaving 12 bases not matched to a gene. Germline CDR1 and CDR2: SGHDN and FVKESK. This CDR3 region has 17 residues. These data come from a study of T cell changes during pregnancy in multiple sclerosis. Clones were read by immunoSEQ multiplex PCR, and TCRdb kept only the in-frame ones, dropping some. The data hold 35,000 to 45,000 clones, with roughly 90% observed a single time. This sample comprised peripheral blood, obtained in the second trimester of pregnancy. The rearrangement links TRBV14 to TRBJ1-6; 7 bases map to TRBD1. This TCR came from a female donor in good health, enrolled as a control in a pregnancy study. CDR3 loop: CASSHVQGISKNSPLHF. For the CDR3, the DNA is TGTGCCAGCAGCCACGTACAGGGGATAAGCAAGAATTCACCCCTCCACTTT.